The clone carrying this T cell receptor beta chain was observed a single time. At one of its ends the junction is not consistent with the germline gene, which may arise from a read error. The data were taken from a study of blood T cell repertoires in COVID-19. About the study: COVID-19 samples collected from the United States, Italy and Spain covered acute and convalescent phases. T cells, B-cell-depleted T cells, or PBMCs provided the cDNA or gDNA that served as material.

TCRdb's copy holds only in-frame clones and misses some; the assay was immunoSEQ multiplex PCR. Of around 160,000 clones detected, 78% appear once; the ten largest clones hold more than 11%. The V gene's germline CDR1 is MDHEN and CDR2 SYDVKM. The CDR3 totals 10 residues. The chain employs TRBV28 and TRBJ1-2; D not resolved. The specimen sequenced was peripheral blood. The sequence derives from a woman over 75 with acute or convalescent COVID-19. The CDR3 sequence is CATSRYGYTF. The CDR3 DNA sequence: TGTGCCACCAGTCGGTATGGCTACACCTTC.